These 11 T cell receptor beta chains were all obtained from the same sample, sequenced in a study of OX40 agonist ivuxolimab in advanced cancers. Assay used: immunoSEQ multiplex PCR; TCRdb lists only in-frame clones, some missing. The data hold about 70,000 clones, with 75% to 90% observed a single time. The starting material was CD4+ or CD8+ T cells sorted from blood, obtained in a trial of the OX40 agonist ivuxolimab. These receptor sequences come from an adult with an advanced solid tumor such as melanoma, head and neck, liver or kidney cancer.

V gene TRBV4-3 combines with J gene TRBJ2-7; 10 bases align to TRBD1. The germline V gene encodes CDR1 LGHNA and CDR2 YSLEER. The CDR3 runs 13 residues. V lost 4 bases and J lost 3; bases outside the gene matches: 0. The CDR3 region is CASSRDRGYEQYF. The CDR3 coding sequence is TGCGCCAGCAGCCGGGACAGGGGCTACGAGCAGTACTTC.

CDR3 residues: CASSDSGGALSRETQYF. The CDR3 DNA is TGTGCCAGTAGTGATAGCGGGGGAGCATTAAGTAGAGAGACCCAGTACTTC. The rearrangement uses TRBV19 and TRBJ2-5, with 9 nucleotides matching TRBD2. This CDR3 has 17 residues. Looked up from germline, CDR1 is LNHDA and CDR2 is SQIVND (reference sequence). Unmatched junction bases numbered 14, after V lost 5 bases and J lost 4 bases.

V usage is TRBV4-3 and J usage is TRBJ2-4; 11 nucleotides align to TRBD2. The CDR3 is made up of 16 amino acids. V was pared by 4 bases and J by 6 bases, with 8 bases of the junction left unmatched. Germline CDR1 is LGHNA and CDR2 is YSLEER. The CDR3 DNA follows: TGCGCCAGCAGCCCGGCTGCTAGCGGGGGGTTAAACATTCAGTACTTC. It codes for CASSPAASGGLNIQYF.

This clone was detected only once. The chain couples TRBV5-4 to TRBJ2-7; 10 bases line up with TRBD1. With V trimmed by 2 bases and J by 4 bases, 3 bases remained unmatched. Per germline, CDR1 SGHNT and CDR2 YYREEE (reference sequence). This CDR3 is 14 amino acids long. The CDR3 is CASSFGDRGYEQYF. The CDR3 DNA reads TGTGCCAGCAGCTTCGGGGACAGGGGTTACGAGCAGTACTTC.

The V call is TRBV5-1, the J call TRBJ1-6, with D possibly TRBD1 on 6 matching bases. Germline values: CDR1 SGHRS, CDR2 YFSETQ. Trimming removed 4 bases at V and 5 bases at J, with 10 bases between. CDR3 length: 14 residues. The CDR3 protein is CASSPGADNSPLHF. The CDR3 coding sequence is TGCGCCAGCAGCCCGGGGGCCGATAATTCACCCCTCCACTTT.

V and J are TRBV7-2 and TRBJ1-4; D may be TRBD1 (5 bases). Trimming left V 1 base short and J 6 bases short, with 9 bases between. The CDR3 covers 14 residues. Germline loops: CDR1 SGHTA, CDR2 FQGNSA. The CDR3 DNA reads TGTGCCAGCAGCTTAGATTCAGGGTATGAAAAACTGTTTTTT. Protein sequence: CASSLDSGYEKLFF.

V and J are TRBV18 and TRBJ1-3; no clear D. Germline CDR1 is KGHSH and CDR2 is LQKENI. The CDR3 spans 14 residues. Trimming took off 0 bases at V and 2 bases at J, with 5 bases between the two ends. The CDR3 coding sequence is TGTGCCAGCTCACCACCCGGAACTGGAAACACCATATATTTT. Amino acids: CASSPPGTGNTIYF.

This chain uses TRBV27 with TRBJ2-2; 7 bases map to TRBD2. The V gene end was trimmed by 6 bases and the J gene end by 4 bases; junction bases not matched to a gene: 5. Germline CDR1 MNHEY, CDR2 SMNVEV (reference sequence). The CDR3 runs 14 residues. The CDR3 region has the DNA TGTGCCAGCAGCCCACCGGGGGGCACCGGGGAGCTGTTTTTT. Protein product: CASSPPGGTGELFF.

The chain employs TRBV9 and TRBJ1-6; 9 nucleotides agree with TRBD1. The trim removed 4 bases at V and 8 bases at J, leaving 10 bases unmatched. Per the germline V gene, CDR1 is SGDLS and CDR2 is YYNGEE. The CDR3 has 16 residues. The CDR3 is CASSFGQGPSDSPLHF. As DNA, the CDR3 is TGTGCCAGCAGCTTTGGACAGGGGCCATCAGATTCACCCCTCCACTTT.

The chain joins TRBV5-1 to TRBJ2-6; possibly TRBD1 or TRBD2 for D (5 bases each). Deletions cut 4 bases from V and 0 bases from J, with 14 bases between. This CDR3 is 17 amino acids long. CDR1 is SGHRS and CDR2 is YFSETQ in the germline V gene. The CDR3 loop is CASSPRAGSSGANVLTF. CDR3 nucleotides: TGCGCCAGCAGCCCTCGGGCAGGGAGCTCTGGGGCCAACGTCCTGACTTTC.

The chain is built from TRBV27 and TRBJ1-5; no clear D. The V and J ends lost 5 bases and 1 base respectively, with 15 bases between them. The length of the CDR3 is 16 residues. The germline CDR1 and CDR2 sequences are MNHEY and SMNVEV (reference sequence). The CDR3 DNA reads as TGTGCCAGCAGTCCCCGGTGGACCGGCAGCAATCAGCCCCAGCATTTT. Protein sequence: CASSPRWTGSNQPQHF.